This entry lists 31 T cell receptor beta chains sequenced from one sample in a study of T cell responses to AZD1222 COVID-19 vaccine (dated by TCRdb to about 2021). Library prep was done by the immunoSEQ multiplex PCR assay. Imported from immuneACCESS, the table was reduced by TCRdb to in-frame sequences with V and J called. These copies leave out some clones; in studies compared against another copy, an unresolved V gene accounts for under half, and the cause of the remainder is not known. This sample gives approximately 150,000 clones in total; 75% to 95% of them show up just once. The ten top clones hold roughly 2.8% of the sample. The sample's time point label is to be understood as: baseline before first vaccination. The sample in question was peripheral blood, obtained on day 0 of AZD1222 vaccination. The receptors were sampled from an adult in good health.

The chain carries TRBV11-2 and TRBJ2-1; 8 bases agree with TRBD2. The V gene's germline CDR1 is SGHAT and CDR2 FQNNGV. The CDR3 consists of 13 residues. J was trimmed by 9 bases and V by 8 bases; bases with no gene match: 9. The DNA for the CDR3 is TGTGCCAGCGGGCCGGGGGGGCCGGGTGAGCAGTTCTTC. Translating gives CASGPGGPGEQFF.

This chain joins TRBV2 and TRBJ2-2; TRBD1 agrees at 8 bases. Germline V gene sequence: CDR1 SNHLY, CDR2 FYNNEI. With V trimmed by 7 bases and J by 5 bases, 3 bases remained unmatched. The CDR3 has 13 residues. CDR3 coding DNA: TGTGCCAGCAACGGACAGGGAACCGGGGAGCTGTTTTTT. Its translation is CASNGQGTGELFF.

This clone occurred once. The chain recombines TRBV12-5 with TRBJ2-7; D is ambiguous. This CDR3 has 13 residues. The germline V and J ends were trimmed by 2 bases and 3 bases, with 8 bases remaining between them. CDR1 is LGHNT, CDR2 FRNRAP, per germline. In DNA form, the CDR3 reads TGTGCTAGTGGTTTGCCCCTGGGCTACGAGCAGTACTTC. This gives the protein CASGLPLGYEQYF. Full variable domain (missing parts from reference TRBV12-5 and TRBJ2-7): DARVTQTPRHKVTEMGQEVTMRCQPILGHNTVFWYRQTMMQGLELLAYFRNRAPLDDSGMPKDRFSAEMPDATLATLKIQPSEPRDSAVYFCASGLPLGYEQYFGPGTRLTVT.

This CDR3 is CASSFGTEAFF. CDR3 sequence (DNA): TGTGCCAGCAGCTTCGGAACTGAAGCTTTCTTT. This rearrangement joins TRBV7-9 to TRBJ1-1; unclear D gene. Germline CDR1 and CDR2: SEHNR and FQNEAQ (reference sequence). V lost 3 bases, J lost 5 bases, and 4 bases lay in between. The CDR3 is 11 amino acids.

This chain uses TRBV5-1 with TRBJ2-7; a possible D gene is TRBD1 (5 bases). Per the germline V gene, CDR1 is SGHRS and CDR2 is YFSETQ. V lost 1 base, J lost 5 bases, and 16 bases lay in between. The CDR3 spans 15 residues. CDR3 amino acids: CASSLNGQGVNEQYF. DNA of the CDR3: TGCGCCAGCAGCTTGAATGGGCAGGGTGTCAACGAGCAGTACTTC.

This clone was recorded once. The rearrangement links TRBV5-1 to TRBJ1-1; perhaps TRBD1 as D (6 bases). CDR3 length: 17 residues. CDR1 is SGHRS, CDR2 YFSETQ, per germline. The V and J ends lost 2 bases and 5 bases respectively, with 22 bases between them. The CDR3, as DNA: TGCGCCAGCAGCTTTTCCCCGCTCGGGGGGCAAGGTACTGAAGCTTTCTTT. This gives the protein CASSFSPLGGQGTEAFF.

The chain links TRBV19 to TRBJ2-7; D might be TRBD2 (5 bases). The CDR3 extends over 13 amino acids. Germline assignment: CDR1 LNHDA and CDR2 SQIVND (reference sequence). V was shortened by 6 bases and J by 3 bases, with 12 bases between the two germline ends. The CDR3 is CASSLEGSYEQYF. Here the CDR3 DNA reads TGTGCCAGTAGCCTTGAAGGGAGCTACGAGCAGTACTTC.

The rearrangement uses TRBV7-9 and TRBJ1-6; 7 bases line up with TRBD1. The CDR3 covers 18 residues. Trimming took 0 bases from V and 5 from J; bases not matched to a gene: 10. Germline loops: CDR1 SEHNR, CDR2 FQNEAQ (reference sequence). The CDR3 bases are TGTGCCAGCAGCTTAGCGCGGGCAGGGGGATCCAATAATTCACCCCTCCACTTT. Amino acid sequence: CASSLARAGGSNNSPLHF.

This clone was detected only once. The genes are TRBV18 and TRBJ2-4; D is possibly TRBD2 (5 bases). Germline V gene data show CDR1 as KGHSH and CDR2 as LQKENI. Trimming took 5 bases from V and 8 from J, leaving 16 bases between them. This CDR3 contains 14 residues. As DNA, the CDR3 is TGTGCCAGCTCAATTGCGGGTTGGGAAGACATTCAGTACTTC. It yields the protein CASSIAGWEDIQYF.

The genes are TRBV7-2 and TRBJ1-1, with D possibly being TRBD1 (5 bases). V was cut by 3 bases and J by 3 bases, with 14 bases left in between. CDR3 length equals 15 residues. The germline V gene encodes CDR1 SGHTA and CDR2 FQGNSA. Written as DNA, the CDR3 is TGTGCCAGCAGCTTCGGCCTACAGGAGGACACTGAAGCTTTCTTT. Its translation is CASSFGLQEDTEAFF.

In DNA, the CDR3 is TGTGCCAGCAGCCCCGAGCGGCAGTACTATGGCTACACCTTC. Translating it yields CASSPERQYYGYTF. The chain has TRBV7-2 and TRBJ1-2; D call uncertain. Germline CDR1 and CDR2: SGHTA and FQGNSA. Trimming removed 5 bases at V and 3 bases at J, with 13 bases between. The CDR3 totals 14 residues. Full variable domain (outside the CDR3, taken from reference TRBV7-2 and TRBJ1-2): GAGVSQSPSNKVTEKGKDVELRCDPISGHTALYWYRQSLGQGLEFLIYFQGNSAPDKSGLPSDRFSAERTGGSVSTLTIQRTQQEDSAVYLCASSPERQYYGYTFGSGTRLTVV.

V and J are TRBV5-4 and TRBJ2-3, with 9 bases lining up with TRBD2. Germline V gene data show CDR1 as SGHNT and CDR2 as YYREEE (reference sequence). The CDR3 length is 17 residues. V shed 3 bases, J shed 1 base, and the junction held 9 bases outside the gene matches. The CDR3 coding sequence is TGTGCCAGCAGCTCCTTAGGGCGGGGGGGAGGCACAGATACGCAGTATTTT. Amino acids: CASSSLGRGGGTDTQYF.

This chain links TRBV3-1 (or the pseudogene TRBV3-2) with TRBJ2-7; D gene ambiguous. CDR1 is LGHDT and CDR2 is YNNKEL in the germline V gene (reference sequence). CDR3 size: 13 residues. V lost 4 bases and J 6 bases, leaving 13 bases between the germline ends. CDR3 sequence (DNA): TGTGCCAGCAGCCCCGACCTTCCAGGCGAGCAGTACTTC. Its translation is CASSPDLPGEQYF.

The chain employs TRBV5-5 and TRBJ2-5; D is unresolved. The CDR3 runs to 15 residues. Trimming left V 4 bases short and J 0 bases short, with 13 bases between. The germline V gene encodes CDR1 SGHKS and CDR2 YYEKEE (reference sequence). CDR3: CASSPSLGYQETQYF. The CDR3 nucleotides are TGTGCCAGCAGCCCGAGCCTCGGGTACCAAGAGACCCAGTACTTC.

This chain uses TRBV5-1 with TRBJ2-1; D may match TRBD1 or TRBD2 (6 bases each). The germline CDR1 and CDR2 sequences are SGHRS and YFSETQ. The CDR3 totals 15 residues. Trimming removed 0 bases from V and 10 bases from J, with 17 bases in between. The CDR3 DNA reads as TGCGCCAGCAGCTTGGACGGACGGGGGCAAGGCGAGCAGTTCTTC. Translated: CASSLDGRGQGEQFF.

The chain joins TRBV19 to TRBJ2-3; a possible D gene is TRBD2 (6 bases). The germline gives CDR1 LNHDA, CDR2 SQIVND (reference sequence). Trimming removed 0 bases at V and 9 bases at J, with 28 bases between. The CDR3 consists of 19 residues. Here the CDR3 reads CASSIESGRASLGVGTQYF. The CDR3 nucleotides are TGTGCCAGTAGTATAGAGAGCGGGCGGGCCTCATTAGGGGTAGGGACGCAGTATTTT.

The chain is built from TRBV11-2 and TRBJ1-1, with 7 positions matching TRBD1. With 5 bases clipped from V and 3 bases from J, the junction kept 3 bases outside the gene matches. The germline CDR1 and CDR2 sequences are SGHAT and FQNNGV. CDR3 size: 13 residues. CDR3 nucleotides: TGTGCCAGCAGCGGGGACAGTTACACTGAAGCTTTCTTT. Residues: CASSGDSYTEAFF.

CDR3 sequence reads: CASQSREQPGNTIYF. CDR3 DNA sequence: TGTGCCAGCCAAAGTCGAGAACAGCCCGGAAACACCATATATTTT. V usage is TRBV6-5 and J usage is TRBJ1-3; D is unresolved. The CDR3 has 15 amino acids. The germline V and J ends were trimmed by 8 bases and 4 bases, with 18 bases remaining between them. Germline CDR1 MNHEY, CDR2 SVGAGI.

This rearrangement joins TRBV29-1 to TRBJ1-1, with 7 bases identical to TRBD1. V lost 0 bases, J lost 5 bases, and 6 bases stayed unmatched. This CDR3 is 14 amino acids long. The germline V gene encodes CDR1 SQVTM and CDR2 ANQGSEA. The chain's CDR3 is CSVEERQGGTEAFF. Written as DNA, the CDR3 is TGCAGCGTTGAAGAGAGACAGGGAGGAACTGAAGCTTTCTTT.

CDR3 bases: TGTGCCAGCAGTGGGGGACACATCTATGGCTACACCTTC. It codes for CASSGGHIYGYTF. This chain uses TRBV12-3 or TRBV12-4 with TRBJ1-2; D is possibly TRBD1 (6 bases). CDR3 size: 13 residues. Trimming cost V 5 bases and J 4 bases, with 11 bases left between them.

This chain links TRBV6-1 with TRBJ2-3, with 12 bases aligning to TRBD1. Germline assignment: CDR1 MNHNS and CDR2 SASEGT. After removal of 4 bases from V and 5 bases from J, the junction contained 7 bases not matched to a gene. The CDR3 consists of 16 residues. The CDR3: CASSGGDRGPVDTQYF. The CDR3 DNA reads as TGTGCCAGCAGTGGGGGGGACAGGGGGCCGGTAGATACGCAGTATTTT.

The chain has TRBV19 and TRBJ1-2; D might be TRBD1 (6 bases). V lost 2 bases to trimming and J lost 5 bases, with 12 bases between them. The CDR3 has 14 residues. Germline CDR1 reads LNHDA; CDR2 reads SQIVND (reference sequence). This CDR3 is CASSIPTGPYGYTF. CDR3 bases: TGTGCCAGTAGTATACCCACAGGGCCGTATGGCTACACCTTC.

The chain carries TRBV10-3 and TRBJ2-5; D possibly corresponds to TRBD1 (6 bases). CDR1 ENHRY and CDR2 SYGVKD come from the germline V gene. The V end was cut by 2 bases, the J end by 2 bases, with 9 bases between. The CDR3 is 14 residues long. The CDR3 DNA reads as TGTGCCATCAGTGAGGGGACATTACAAGAGACCCAGTACTTC. It is translated as CAISEGTLQETQYF.

The chain links TRBV6-2 or TRBV6-3 to TRBJ2-7; no clear D gene. Germline CDR1 MNHEY, CDR2 SVGEGT. Trimming left V 0 bases short and J 2 bases short, with 14 bases between. There are 16 residues in the CDR3. The CDR3 region is CASSYSMDLSAYEQYF. In DNA, the CDR3 is TGTGCCAGCAGTTACTCGATGGACCTATCAGCCTACGAGCAGTACTTC.

The chain recombines TRBV5-1 with TRBJ2-2; D gene ambiguous. Germline V lookup: CDR1 SGHRS, CDR2 YFSETQ. This CDR3 spans 14 amino acids. Trimming took off 4 bases at V and 4 bases at J, with 11 bases between the two ends. The CDR3 loop reads CASSKGNPTGELFF. The CDR3 DNA reads as TGCGCCAGCAGCAAGGGAAATCCCACCGGGGAGCTGTTTTTT.

The CDR3: CAGDDRLRSPNPEQYF. CDR3 DNA: TGTGCCGGGGACGATCGACTCCGTTCCCCCAACCCCGAGCAGTACTTC. V gene TRBV5-8 combines with J gene TRBJ2-7; D assignment may be TRBD1 or TRBD2 (5 bases each). CDR3 length: 16 amino acids. Trimming pared 10 bases from V and 6 bases from J, leaving 29 bases between. Looked up from germline, CDR1 is SGHTS and CDR2 is YDEGEE.

The CDR3 DNA reads as TGTGCTAGTGGTTTGGCGTCGTTGGGGACCCAGTACTTC. Its translation is CASGLASLGTQYF. The chain recombines TRBV12-5 with TRBJ2-5; no reliable D call. Germline-derived CDR1 and CDR2 are LGHNT and FRNRAP. The CDR3 sequence is 13 residues long. V lost 1 base and J lost 7, with 10 bases in between. Variable domain in full (rest from reference TRBV12-5 and TRBJ2-5): DARVTQTPRHKVTEMGQEVTMRCQPILGHNTVFWYRQTMMQGLELLAYFRNRAPLDDSGMPKDRFSAEMPDATLATLKIQPSEPRDSAVYFCASGLASLGTQYFGPGTRLLVL.

The chain carries TRBV6-4 and TRBJ1-1; D gene unclear. The CDR3 sequence is 14 residues long. In germline, CDR1 is MRHNA, CDR2 SNTAGT. Trimming removed 7 bases from V and 6 bases from J, with 18 bases in between. CDR3: CASTPRALVPEAFF. CDR3 in DNA: TGTGCCAGCACCCCGAGGGCCCTCGTACCTGAAGCTTTCTTT.

V is TRBV10-3 and J is TRBJ1-2; 10 bases are shared with TRBD1. Germline loops: CDR1 ENHRY, CDR2 SYGVKD. The ends lost 5 bases at V and 3 bases at J; junction bases unmatched: 6. This CDR3 contains 15 residues. The CDR3 sequence: CAISNRDRGDYGYTF. For the CDR3, the DNA is TGTGCCATCAGTAACCGGGACAGGGGAGACTATGGCTACACCTTC.

This rearrangement joins TRBV6-2 or TRBV6-3 to TRBJ1-2; TRBD1 matches 8 bases. Germline-derived CDR1 and CDR2 are MNHEY and SVGEGT. This CDR3 is 15 amino acids long. Trimming removed 6 bases from V and 3 bases from J; junction bases left unmatched: 9. This CDR3 reads CASSPGGQGHYGYTF. DNA for the CDR3: TGTGCCAGCAGCCCAGGAGGACAGGGTCACTATGGCTACACCTTC.

The CDR3 loop is CASSYPQALGLFF. For the CDR3, the DNA is TGTGCCAGCAGTTACCCACAGGCGCTGGGACTGTTTTTT. The chain links TRBV6-6 to TRBJ1-4; a weak D match, TRBD1 (5 bases). Trimming took off 2 bases at V and 13 bases at J, with 14 bases between the two ends. CDR3 length: 13 residues. Germline V gene sequence: CDR1 MNHNY, CDR2 SVGAGI (reference sequence).